The present T cell receptor (beta chain) was sequenced within a study of CD8+ T cells in alopecia areata. About this clone itself: Its antigen is not identified.

Following extraction, RNA underwent reverse transcription to cDNA, which served as the sequencing template. Sequencing was performed with immunoSEQ multiplex PCR; in TCRdb, only in-frame clones are kept and a portion is missing. Of some 150,000 clones listed, 86% are singletons. Study observations and caveats: Links between baseline CD8+ expansion and response need larger treated cohorts. Patients shared TCRs less clearly than mice did, possibly for HLA-related reasons.

Treatment given: oral pan-JAK inhibitor, 5-10 mg twice daily. V was clipped by 3 bases and J by 4 bases, with 15 bases between them. Germline V gene sequence: CDR1 SQVTM, CDR2 ANQGSEA. The CDR3 loop spans 14 amino acids. The chain joins TRBV29-1 to TRBJ2-5; D might be TRBD1 (6 bases). The source was CD8+ T cells sorted from blood, collected at week 4, from a patient treated with tofacitinib. This clonotype originated in a human donor with alopecia areata. Here the CDR3 reads CSVDLGQGRETQYF. The CDR3 nucleotides read TGCAGCGTTGATCTGGGCCAGGGGCGAGAGACCCAGTACTTC.